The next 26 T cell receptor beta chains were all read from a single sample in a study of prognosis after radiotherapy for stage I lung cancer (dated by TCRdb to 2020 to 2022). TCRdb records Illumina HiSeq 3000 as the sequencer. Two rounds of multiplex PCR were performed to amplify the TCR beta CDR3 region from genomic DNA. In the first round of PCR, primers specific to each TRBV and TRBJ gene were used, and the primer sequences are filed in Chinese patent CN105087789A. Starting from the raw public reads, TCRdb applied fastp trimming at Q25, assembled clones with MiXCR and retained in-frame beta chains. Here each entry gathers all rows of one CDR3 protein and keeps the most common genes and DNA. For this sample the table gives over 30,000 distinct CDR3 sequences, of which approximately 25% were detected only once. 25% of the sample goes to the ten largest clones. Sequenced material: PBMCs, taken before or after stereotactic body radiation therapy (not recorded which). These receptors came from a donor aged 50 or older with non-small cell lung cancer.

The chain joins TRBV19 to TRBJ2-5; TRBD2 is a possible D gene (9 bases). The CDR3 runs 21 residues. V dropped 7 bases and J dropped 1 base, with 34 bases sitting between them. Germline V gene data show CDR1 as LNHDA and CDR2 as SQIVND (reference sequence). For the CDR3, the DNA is TGTGCCAGTATCCCCACGACACGGACAGGGCCCTGCGGGGGGGGCCAAGAGACCCAGTACTTC. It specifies CASIPTTRTGPCGGGQETQYF.

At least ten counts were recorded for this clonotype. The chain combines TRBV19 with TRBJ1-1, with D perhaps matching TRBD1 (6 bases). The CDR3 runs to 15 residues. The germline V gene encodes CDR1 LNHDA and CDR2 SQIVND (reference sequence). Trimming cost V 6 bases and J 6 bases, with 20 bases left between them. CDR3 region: CASSPRGGVMPEAFF. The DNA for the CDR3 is TGTGCCAGTAGCCCCCGCGGGGGCGTGATGCCTGAAGCTTTCTTT.

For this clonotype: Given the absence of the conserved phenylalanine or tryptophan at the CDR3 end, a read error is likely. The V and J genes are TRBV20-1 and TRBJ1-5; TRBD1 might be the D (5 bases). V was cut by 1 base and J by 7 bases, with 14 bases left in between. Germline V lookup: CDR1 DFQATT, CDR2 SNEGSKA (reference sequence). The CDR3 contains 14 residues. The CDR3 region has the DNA TGCAGTGCTAGAGGGGGACTGGAAGACCAGCCCCAGCATTTA. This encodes CSARGGLEDQPQHL.

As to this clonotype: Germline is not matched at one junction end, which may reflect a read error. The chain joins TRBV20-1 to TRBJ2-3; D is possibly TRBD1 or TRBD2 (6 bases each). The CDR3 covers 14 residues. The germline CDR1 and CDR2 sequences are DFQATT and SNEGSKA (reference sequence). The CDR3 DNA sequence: TGCAGTCCTAGAGTCCCGGGGGCCATAGATACGCAGTATTTT. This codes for CSPRVPGAIDTQYF.

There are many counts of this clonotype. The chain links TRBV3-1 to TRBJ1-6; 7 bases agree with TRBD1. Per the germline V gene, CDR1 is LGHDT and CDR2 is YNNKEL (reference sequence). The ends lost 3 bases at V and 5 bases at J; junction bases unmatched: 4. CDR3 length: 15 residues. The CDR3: CASSQETGNNSPLHF. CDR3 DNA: TGTGCCAGCAGCCAGGAGACAGGGAATAATTCACCCCTCCACTTT.

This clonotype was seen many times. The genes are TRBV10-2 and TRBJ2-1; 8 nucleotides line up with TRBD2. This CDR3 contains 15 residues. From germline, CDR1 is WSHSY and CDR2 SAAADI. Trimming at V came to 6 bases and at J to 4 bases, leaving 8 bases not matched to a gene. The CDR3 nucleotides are TGCGCCAGCAGCGAGCGGGGGACCGCATACAATGAGCAGTTCTTC. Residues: CASSERGTAYNEQFF.

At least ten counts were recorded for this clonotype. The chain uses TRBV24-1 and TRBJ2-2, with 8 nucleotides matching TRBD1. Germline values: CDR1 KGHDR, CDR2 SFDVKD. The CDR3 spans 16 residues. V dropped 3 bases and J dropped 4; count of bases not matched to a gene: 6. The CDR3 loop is CATSDPGTGRTGELFF. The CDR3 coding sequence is TGTGCCACCAGTGATCCCGGGACAGGTCGCACCGGGGAGCTGTTTTTT.

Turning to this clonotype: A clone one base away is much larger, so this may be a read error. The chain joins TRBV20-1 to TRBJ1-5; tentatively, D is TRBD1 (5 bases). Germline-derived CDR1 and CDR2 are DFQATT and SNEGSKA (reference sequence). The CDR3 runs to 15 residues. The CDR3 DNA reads TGCAGTACTAGAGATCTTGGGGGGGGATGGCAGCCCCAGCATTTT. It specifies CSTRDLGGGWQPQHF.

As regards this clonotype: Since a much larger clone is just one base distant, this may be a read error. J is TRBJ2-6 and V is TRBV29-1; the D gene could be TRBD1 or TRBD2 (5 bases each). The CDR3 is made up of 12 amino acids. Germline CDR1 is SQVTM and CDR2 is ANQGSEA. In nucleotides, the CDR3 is TGCAGCGTTATTTCCGGGGCCAAAGTCCTGACTTTC. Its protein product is CSVISGAKVLTF.

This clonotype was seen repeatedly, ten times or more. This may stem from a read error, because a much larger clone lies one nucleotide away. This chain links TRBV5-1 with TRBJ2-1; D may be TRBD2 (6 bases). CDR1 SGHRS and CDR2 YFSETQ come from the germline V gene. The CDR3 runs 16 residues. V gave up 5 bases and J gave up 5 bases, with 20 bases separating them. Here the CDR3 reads CASSLMAGSVDNEQFF. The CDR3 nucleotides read TGCGCCAGCAGTTTGATGGCGGGGTCCGTAGACAATGAGCAGTTCTTC.

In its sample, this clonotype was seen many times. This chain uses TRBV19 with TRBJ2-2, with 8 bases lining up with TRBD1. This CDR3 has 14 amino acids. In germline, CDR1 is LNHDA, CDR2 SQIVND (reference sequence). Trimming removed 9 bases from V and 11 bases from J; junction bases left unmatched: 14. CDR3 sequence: CASNPLTGASELFF. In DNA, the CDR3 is TGTGCCAGCAACCCCCTGACAGGGGCCTCCGAGCTGTTTTTT. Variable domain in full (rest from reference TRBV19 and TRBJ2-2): DGGITQSPKYLFRKEGQNVTLSCEQNLNHDAMYWYRQDPGQGLRLIYYSQIVNDFQKGDIAEGYSVSREKKESFPLTVTSAQKNPTAFYLCASNPLTGASELFFGEGSRLTVL.

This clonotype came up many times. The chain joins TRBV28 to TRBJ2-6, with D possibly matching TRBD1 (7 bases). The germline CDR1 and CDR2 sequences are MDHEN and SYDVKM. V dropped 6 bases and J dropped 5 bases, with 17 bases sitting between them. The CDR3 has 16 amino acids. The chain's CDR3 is CASRRQGGMWANVLTF. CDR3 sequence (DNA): TGTGCCAGCAGACGTCAGGGGGGAATGTGGGCCAACGTCCTGACTTTC.

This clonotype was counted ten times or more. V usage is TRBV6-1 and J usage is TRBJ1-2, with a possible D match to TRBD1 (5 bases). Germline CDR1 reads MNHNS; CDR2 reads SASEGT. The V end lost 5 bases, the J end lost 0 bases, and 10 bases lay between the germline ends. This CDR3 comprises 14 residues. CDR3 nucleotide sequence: TGTGCCAGCAGTCCACAGACAGCTAACTATGGCTACACCTTC. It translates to CASSPQTANYGYTF.

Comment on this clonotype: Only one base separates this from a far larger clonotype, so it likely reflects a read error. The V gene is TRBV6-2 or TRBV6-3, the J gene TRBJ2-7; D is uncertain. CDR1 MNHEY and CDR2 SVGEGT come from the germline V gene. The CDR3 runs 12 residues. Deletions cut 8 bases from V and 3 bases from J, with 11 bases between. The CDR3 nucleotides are TGTGCCAGCGGTAACAACAACTACGAGCAGTACTTC. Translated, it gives CASGNNNYEQYF.

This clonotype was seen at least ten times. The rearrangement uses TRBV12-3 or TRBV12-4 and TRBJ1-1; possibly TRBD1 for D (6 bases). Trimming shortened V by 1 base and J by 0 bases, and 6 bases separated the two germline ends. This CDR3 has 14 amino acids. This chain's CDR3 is CASSLDRVNTEAFF. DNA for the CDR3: TGTGCCAGCAGTTTAGACAGGGTGAACACTGAAGCTTTCTTT.

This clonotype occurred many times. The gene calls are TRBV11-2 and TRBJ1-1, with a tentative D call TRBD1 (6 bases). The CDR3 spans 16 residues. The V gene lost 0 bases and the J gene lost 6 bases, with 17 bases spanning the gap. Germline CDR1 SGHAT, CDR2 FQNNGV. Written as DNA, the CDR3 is TGTGCCAGCAGCTTAGATCGAGGGCAGGGGAGGGCTGAAGCTTTCTTT. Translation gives CASSLDRGQGRAEAFF.

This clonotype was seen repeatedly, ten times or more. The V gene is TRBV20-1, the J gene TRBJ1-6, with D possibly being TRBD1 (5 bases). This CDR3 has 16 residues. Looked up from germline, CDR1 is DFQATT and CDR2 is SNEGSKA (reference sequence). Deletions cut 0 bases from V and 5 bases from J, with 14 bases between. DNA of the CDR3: TGCAGTGCTAGAGATGGGGCGGGGTTGGATAATTCACCCCTCCACTTT. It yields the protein CSARDGAGLDNSPLHF.

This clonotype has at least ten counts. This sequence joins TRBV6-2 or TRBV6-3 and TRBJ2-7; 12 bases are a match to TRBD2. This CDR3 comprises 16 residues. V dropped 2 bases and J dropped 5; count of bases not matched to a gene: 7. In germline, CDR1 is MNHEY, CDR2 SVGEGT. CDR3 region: CASSYRLAGVGNEQYF. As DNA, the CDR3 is TGTGCCAGCAGTTACCGACTAGCGGGAGTGGGGAACGAGCAGTACTTC.

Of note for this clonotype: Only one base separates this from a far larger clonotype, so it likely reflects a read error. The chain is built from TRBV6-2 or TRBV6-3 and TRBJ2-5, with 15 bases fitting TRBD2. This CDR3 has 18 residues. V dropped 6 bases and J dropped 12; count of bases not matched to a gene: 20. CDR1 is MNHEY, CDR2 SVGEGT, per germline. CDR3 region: CASSTGTSGGRAQEAKYF. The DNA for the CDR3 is TGTGCCAGCAGCACCGGGACTAGCGGGGGGAGAGCCCAAGAGGCCAAGTACTTC.

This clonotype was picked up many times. The CDR3 DNA reads TGTGCCAGCAGGGGGACGGGGGGCGGAAACATTCAGTACTTC. Its protein product is CASRGTGGGNIQYF. The chain has TRBV28 and TRBJ2-4, with a tentative D call TRBD2 (7 bases). The CDR3 length is 14 residues. Germline CDR1 MDHEN, CDR2 SYDVKM. V lost 6 bases, J lost 6 bases, and 15 bases lay in between.

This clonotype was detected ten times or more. CDR3 region: CARDRGLNTEAFF. CDR3 in DNA: TGTGCCCGGGACAGGGGGTTGAACACTGAAGCTTTCTTT. This sequence joins TRBV30 and TRBJ1-1, with TRBD1 matching over 11 bases. This CDR3 is 13 amino acids long. Germline CDR1 and CDR2: GTSNPN and SVGIG (reference sequence). Trimming at V came to 8 bases and at J to 0 bases, leaving 2 bases not matched to a gene.

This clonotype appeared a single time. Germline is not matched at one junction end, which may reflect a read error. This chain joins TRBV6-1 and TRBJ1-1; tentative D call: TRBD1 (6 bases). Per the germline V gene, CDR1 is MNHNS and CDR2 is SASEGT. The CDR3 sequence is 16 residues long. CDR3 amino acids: CAGSERWGQEDTEAFF. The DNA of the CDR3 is TGTGCCGGCAGTGAAAGGTGGGGGCAAGAAGACACTGAAGCTTTCTTT.

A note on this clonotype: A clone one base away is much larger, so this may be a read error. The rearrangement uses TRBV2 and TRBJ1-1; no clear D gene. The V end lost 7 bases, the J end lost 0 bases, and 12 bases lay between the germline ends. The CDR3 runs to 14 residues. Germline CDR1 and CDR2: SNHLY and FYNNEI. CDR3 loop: CASNPGNMNTEAFF. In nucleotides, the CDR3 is TGTGCCAGCAACCCGGGAAACATGAACACTGAAGCTTTCTTT. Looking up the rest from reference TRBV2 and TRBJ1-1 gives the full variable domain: EPEVTQTPSHQVTQMGQEVILRCVPISNHLYFYWYRQILGQKVEFLVSFYNNEISEKSEIFDDQFSVERPDGSNFTLKIRSTKLEDSAMYFCASNPGNMNTEAFFGQGTRLTVV.

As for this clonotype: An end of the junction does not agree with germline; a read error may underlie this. In nucleotides, the CDR3 is TGTGCCAACTCACCGGGACAGCCATATGGCTACACCTTC. It encodes CANSPGQPYGYTF. The chain couples TRBV18 to TRBJ1-2; the match to TRBD1 covers 7 bases. In germline, CDR1 is KGHSH, CDR2 LQKENI. The CDR3 loop spans 13 amino acids.

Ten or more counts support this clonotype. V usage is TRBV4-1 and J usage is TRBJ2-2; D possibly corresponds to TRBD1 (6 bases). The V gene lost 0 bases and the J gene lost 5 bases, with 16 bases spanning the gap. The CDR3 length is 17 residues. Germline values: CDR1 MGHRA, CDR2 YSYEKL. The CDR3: CASSQDVAGVETGELFF. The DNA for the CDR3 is TGCGCCAGCAGCCAAGATGTGGCAGGGGTGGAGACCGGGGAGCTGTTTTTT.

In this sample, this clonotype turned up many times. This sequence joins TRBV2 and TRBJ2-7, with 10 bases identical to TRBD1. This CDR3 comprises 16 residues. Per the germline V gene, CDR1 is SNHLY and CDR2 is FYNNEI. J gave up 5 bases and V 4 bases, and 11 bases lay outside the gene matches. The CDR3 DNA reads TGTGCCAGCAGTGTTATGGGGACAGGGGTTAGGAACGAGCAGTACTTC. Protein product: CASSVMGTGVRNEQYF.